This T cell receptor beta chain emerged from a study of graft-versus-host responses after intestinal transplantation. The wider study: Each patient got anti-thymocyte globulin induction, then tacrolimus and steroids for about 3 years. Notes on the study in general: Clonal ratios of graft-versus-host to host-versus-graft in allografts were high for patients exhibiting graft-donor T cell macrochimerism. GvH clonotypes were identified within recipient marrow, with a subset emerging first in ileum or blood. Among circulating GvH clones, peak levels were associated with early post-transplant declines in HvG clones.

Trimming cost V 5 bases and J 2 bases, with 20 bases left between them. Germline CDR1 reads LNHDA; CDR2 reads SQIVND (reference sequence). The CDR3 has 17 residues. Using immunoSEQ multiplex PCR, the repertoire was profiled, and TCRdb retains in-frame clones only, with some absent. The sample carries more than 95,000 clones, over 75% recorded once. Note on this clone: No antigen is known for it.

Source: unstimulated CD4+ T cells sorted from spleen or lymph node cells, taken before intestinal transplant. The TCR comes from a human donor who received an intestinal transplant. V usage is TRBV19 and J usage is TRBJ2-3; D might be TRBD2 (6 bases). CDR3 DNA sequence: TGTGCCAGTAGTCCCAGGTTAATGCGGGGTTACACAGATACGCAGTATTTT. Its protein product is CASSPRLMRGYTDTQYF.